These 7 T cell receptor beta chains came from one sample sequenced in a study of CD8+ T cells in alopecia areata. Sample treatment: oral pan-JAK inhibitor, 5-10 mg twice daily. As the sequencing template, cDNA was produced by extracting RNA and reverse transcribing it. Sequencing used immunoSEQ multiplex PCR; TCRdb keeps in-frame clones, though not all of them. The data contain under 200,000 clones, less than 70% of them singletons. This specimen was CD4+ T cells sorted from blood, taken at week 4, from a patient treated with tofacitinib. These TCRs come from a human donor with alopecia areata.

This chain connects TRBV13 to TRBJ2-3, with 8 nucleotides matching TRBD2. The CDR3 runs 16 residues. Looked up from germline, CDR1 is PRHDT and CDR2 is FYEKMQ (reference sequence). With V trimmed by 4 bases and J by 2 bases, 8 bases remained unmatched. The CDR3 DNA reads as TGTGCCAGCAGCTGGTTACTAGCGGCGATCACAGATACGCAGTATTTT. Translation gives CASSWLLAAITDTQYF.

The chain is built from TRBV29-1 and TRBJ1-1, with 9 bases that match TRBD1. Trimming at V came to 6 bases and at J to 3 bases, leaving 2 bases not matched to a gene. Germline V gene lookup returns CDR1 SQVTM and CDR2 ANQGSEA. The CDR3 consists of 12 residues. This CDR3 is CSVGQGHTEAFF. CDR3 nucleotides: TGCAGCGTGGGACAGGGCCACACTGAAGCTTTCTTT.

V and J are TRBV4-2 and TRBJ1-2, with D possibly TRBD1 on 5 matching bases. The V end was cut by 0 bases, the J end by 5 bases, with 13 bases between. The CDR3 sequence is 15 residues long. The germline CDR1 and CDR2 sequences are LGHNA and YNFKEQ. This chain's CDR3 is CASSQDPGQVYGYTF. CDR3 coding DNA: TGTGCCAGCAGCCAAGATCCAGGGCAGGTATATGGCTACACCTTC.

The rearrangement uses TRBV9 and TRBJ2-1; 10 bases line up with TRBD2. This CDR3 is 16 amino acids long. V lost 0 bases to trimming and J lost 10 bases; unmatched junction nucleotides: 10. The germline V gene has CDR1 SGDLS and CDR2 YYNGEE. This chain's CDR3 is CASSVEGSGGRKEQFF. The CDR3 DNA sequence: TGTGCCAGCAGCGTAGAAGGTAGCGGGGGGCGGAAGGAGCAGTTCTTC.

The chain combines TRBV19 with TRBJ1-3; no firm D call. Germline CDR1 LNHDA, CDR2 SQIVND (reference sequence). Trimming left V 4 bases short and J 0 bases short, with 4 bases between. This CDR3 has 13 residues. CDR3 bases: TGTGCCAGTAGTACTGACTCTGGAAACACCATATATTTT. Its translation: CASSTDSGNTIYF.

As to this clone: At the DNA level, this CDR3 is encoded by other sequences in the same sample as well. The V call is TRBV5-1, the J call TRBJ2-2; TRBD1 aligns across 7 bases. CDR1 SGHRS and CDR2 YFSETQ come from the germline V gene. The J segment lost 5 bases and the V segment lost 4 bases, leaving 5 bases of the junction unmatched. The CDR3 has 14 amino acids. The CDR3 sequence: CASSPGQNTGELFF. The CDR3 nucleotides are TGCGCCAGCAGCCCGGGACAGAATACCGGGGAGCTGTTTTTT.

This clone was counted only a few times. The rearrangement links TRBV30 to TRBJ1-2; 8 nucleotides match TRBD1. This CDR3 is built from 13 residues. V shed 3 bases, J shed 4 bases, and the junction held 4 bases outside the gene matches. Germline V gene lookup returns CDR1 GTSNPN and CDR2 SVGIG (reference sequence). CDR3 DNA: TGTGCCTGGAGCCGGGACAGGCCCTATGGCTACACCTTC. Its protein is CAWSRDRPYGYTF.